The rows below give T cell receptor beta chains drawn from one sample of a study of T-cell memory formation after mild COVID-19. TCRdb called the 5' RACE reads again in MiXCR, with one record for every CDR3 protein. In the table there are some 270,000 distinct CDR3 sequences, about 16% of which are singletons. Sequencing used PBMCs or a T cell subset sorted from them (not recorded which). The receptors come from an adult woman who had mild COVID-19 (a few samples of this study predate the infection). Cell type and time point are not known. CDR3s include the opening cysteine and the closing phenylalanine or tryptophan. The D gene is left open where the match is weak. Expanded clones get a size class; other rows say once, few or many, or leave the size out.

V gene	J gene	D gene	clone size	CDR3 DNA	CDR3 protein
TRBV14	TRBJ1-1	-	-	TGTGCCAGCAGCCATCTCCAGGGTGGGACTGAAGCTTTCTTT	CASSHLQGGTEAFF
TRBV6-6	TRBJ2-7	TRBD2	-	TGTGCCAGCACTAGCGGGGGAGGGGAGCAGTACTTC	CASTSGGGEQYF
TRBV9	TRBJ2-1	TRBD2	few	TGTGCCAGCAGCGTAGGTTGGGACGGGGGGGCTTTGAATGAGCAGTTCTTC	CASSVGWDGGALNEQFF
TRBV7-2	TRBJ2-3	-	few	TGTGCCAGCAGCCGCGTCCTGGGGGCAGATACGCAGTATTTT	CASSRVLGADTQYF
TRBV5-1	TRBJ1-2	TRBD1	-	TGCGCCAGCAGCCCGGACAGGGGCGATCGCTACACCTTC	CASSPDRGDRYTF
TRBV20-1	TRBJ2-1	-	-	TGCAGTGCTAGAGATGGGAGGGGGGCGAATGAGCAGTTCTTC	CSARDGRGANEQFF
TRBV2	TRBJ2-7	-	-	TGTGCCAGCAGTGTGGACAGAGCCTACGAGCAGTACTTC	CASSVDRAYEQYF
TRBV29-1	TRBJ1-1	-	few	TGCAGCGTTGAACCCCGCCTCGGGGGCACTGAAGCTTTCTTT	CSVEPRLGGTEAFF
TRBV7-9	TRBJ2-1	-	few	TGTGCCAGCAGCCGGAGCCTTTCCCGCAATGAGCAGTTCTTC	CASSRSLSRNEQFF
TRBV28	TRBJ2-1	TRBD2	few	TGTGCCAGCAGTTTAGGAAGTAGCGGGAACTACAATGAGCAGTTCTTC	CASSLGSSGNYNEQFF
TRBV7-7	TRBJ2-3	TRBD2	-	TGTGCTAGCAGCTTAGGGGTAGCGGGCCCGACAGATACGCAGTATTTT	CASSLGVAGPTDTQYF
TRBV6-5	TRBJ2-1	TRBD2	many	TGTGCCAGCAGCTCCCCCCCCGGACTAGGGAGAACCAATGAGCAGTTCTTC	CASSSPPGLGRTNEQFF
TRBV12-3/TRBV12-4	TRBJ2-1	TRBD2	-	TGTGCCAGCAGTTTGCCGGGTAGCGGGAGCAACAATGAGCAGTTCTTC	CASSLPGSGSNNEQFF
TRBV30	TRBJ1-1	-	few	TGTGCCTGGAACAGGGAAAGCACTGAAGCTTTCTTT	CAWNRESTEAFF
TRBV7-3	TRBJ2-6	TRBD2	-	TGTGCCAGCAGCCCCCAAGCGGGAGGGCCCTCTGGGGCCAACGTCCTGACTTTC	CASSPQAGGPSGANVLTF
TRBV5-1	TRBJ1-1	-	many	TGCGCCAGCAGCTTGAGACCGGGTGAAGCTTTCTTT	CASSLRPGEAFF
TRBV10-3	TRBJ1-1	TRBD1	few	TGTGCCATCAGTGCCGGACAGGGGGATACTGAAGCTTTCTTT	CAISAGQGDTEAFF